This T cell receptor beta chain was recovered during a study of OX40 agonist ivuxolimab in advanced cancers. For the study in its entirety: Ivuxolimab, which targeted the costimulatory receptor OX40 (CD134), was an agonistic, fully human IgG2 monoclonal antibody. A male proportion of approximately 83% and a mean age of around 60 years, ranging from about 23 to 79, were recorded for the dose-escalation cohort. Of the roughly 52 dose-escalation patients, hepatocellular carcinoma was present in around 19, melanoma in around 15, renal cell carcinoma in 9 and head and neck cancer in 9. Patients were allowed to have had prior anti-PD-1, anti-PD-L1 or anti-CTLA-4 therapy, and around 41% of the dose-escalation patients had previously received checkpoint inhibitors. The paper describes the monotherapy dose-escalation part (N of about 50 patients) of the phase I trial of ivuxolimab. Intravenous ivuxolimab was administered to patients every 2 weeks at six dose levels: 0.01, 0.1, 0.3, 1.5, 3 and 10 mg/kg. Peripheral TCRbeta sequencing was intended to test whether TCR sequence diversity was altered and clonal T-cell expansion was caused by ivuxolimab. Partial responses were achieved by three dose-escalation patients, of whom one had hepatocellular carcinoma and two had cutaneous melanoma.

What the study reported, not specific to this receptor: In the 0.1-3.0 mg/kg groups, partial responders were among the patients with the lowest normalized peripheral clonal expansion, particularly in CD8+ T cells. Low levels of normalized T-cell clonal expansion were also seen in some patients who did not respond. The antigen specificity of the peripheral T cells that underwent clonal expansion was not determined. After ivuxolimab, more expanded clones were found on average in CD8+ T cells than in CD4+ T cells. At doses of 0.1 to 3.0 mg/kg, clonal expansion of both CD4+ and CD8+ T cells in blood was seen between baseline and week 6.

The trial excluded patients who had a history of autoimmune disease or were on systemic immunosuppression. Peripheral blood for TCR sequencing was drawn from every dose cohort at baseline, at cycle 4 day 1 and at cycle 7 day 1. The samples were taken from a phase I, first-in-human, multicenter, open-label dose-escalation trial of ivuxolimab. The trial enrolled adults with locally advanced or metastatic head and neck squamous cell, hepatocellular, melanoma or renal cell carcinoma. Before TCR sequencing, CD4+ T cells and CD8+ T cells were sorted from peripheral blood as separate populations. As encoded in the germline V gene, CDR1 is SGHTA while CDR2 is FQGNSA. V drops 4 bases and J drops 2 bases, leaving 7 bases in between. The CDR3, from cysteine to phenylalanine, totals 13 residues. Only the CDR3 portion is preserved as DNA: 39 bases, with reading frame beginning at the first base. Genomic DNA was extracted from sorted cells for sequencing of the TCRbeta CDR3 region. The immunoSEQ Assay was used for sequencing of TCRbeta CDR3 regions. TCRdb retrieved this table from immuneACCESS and kept in-frame rearrangements only. Not all clones are present; in checked studies, unresolved V genes account for under half, and no reason is known for the remainder. The sample has roughly 70,000 clones on record, about 81% of them singletons. Clones ranked in the top ten supply 0.4% to 0.5% of the sample.

Comment on this clone: Its recognized antigen is unknown. It has no much larger one-base neighbor in the sample; base qualities were not kept.

The TCR originated in an adult with an advanced solid tumor such as melanoma, head and neck, liver or kidney cancer. This specimen was CD4+ or CD8+ T cells sorted from blood, taken in a trial of the OX40 agonist ivuxolimab. This chain joins TRBV7-2 to TRBJ2-3, with the D gene not confidently named. The CDR3 corresponds to CASSSGPTDTQYF. The sequenced DNA is TGTGCCAGCAGCTCCGGACCCACAGATACGCAGTATTTT.